What follows are 19 T cell receptor beta chains derived from one specimen sequenced in a study of blood T cell repertoires in COVID-19. Using immunoSEQ multiplex PCR, the repertoire was profiled, and TCRdb retains in-frame clones only, with some absent. This table has fewer than 400,000 clones, roughly nine tenths appearing once. The sample taken for sequencing was peripheral blood. The source is a woman aged 25 to 39 with COVID-19, enrolled during active disease.

The rearrangement joins TRBV5-5 to TRBJ1-2; D remains ambiguous. This CDR3 has 13 amino acids. The V gene lost 5 bases and the J gene lost 8 bases, with 16 bases spanning the gap. Germline CDR1 reads SGHKS; CDR2 reads YYEKEE (reference sequence). As DNA, the CDR3 is TGTGCCAGCAGAAGTAACATGGCTCTGGGCTACACCTTC. This translates into CASRSNMALGYTF.

The rearrangement links TRBV14 to TRBJ1-2; D may be TRBD1 (6 bases). The germline CDR1 and CDR2 sequences are SGHDN and FVKESK. V was shortened by 0 bases and J by 6 bases, with 17 bases between the two germline ends. The CDR3 runs to 16 residues. The CDR3 spells CASSQDLQGRSDGYTF. CDR3 sequence (DNA): TGTGCCAGCAGCCAAGATCTTCAGGGGAGAAGCGATGGCTACACCTTC.

This clone appeared once. This chain joins TRBV5-6 and TRBJ2-3, with 8 bases fitting TRBD2. This CDR3 has 17 residues. The trim removed 0 bases at V and 2 bases at J, leaving 8 bases unmatched. Germline V lookup: CDR1 SGHDT, CDR2 YYEEEE. CDR3 coding DNA: TGTGCCAGCAGCTTGGCCCAATTAGCGGGACTCACAGATACGCAGTATTTT. Amino acids: CASSLAQLAGLTDTQYF.

The chain joins TRBV7-3 to TRBJ2-3; D is uncertain. Germline V gene lookup returns CDR1 SGHTA and CDR2 FQGTGA. This CDR3 contains 14 residues. Deletions cut 1 base from V and 5 bases from J, with 10 bases between. The CDR3 nucleotides are TGTGCCAGCAGCTTAAGCCAGGATCAAGATACGCAGTATTTT. The encoded protein is CASSLSQDQDTQYF.

This chain joins TRBV28 and TRBJ1-2; maybe TRBD1 (6 bases). This CDR3 has 15 residues. The ends were cut back, 8 bases at V and 2 bases at J, with 18 bases in the middle. Looked up from germline, CDR1 is MDHEN and CDR2 is SYDVKM. CDR3 nucleotide sequence: TGTGCCAGCCAATTTCAGGGGTGGACGAACTATGGCTACACCTTC. It is translated as CASQFQGWTNYGYTF.

V gene TRBV18 combines with J gene TRBJ1-3, with D hard to call. V gave up 0 bases and J gave up 0 bases, with 9 bases separating them. This CDR3 is 16 amino acids long. Germline V gene sequence: CDR1 KGHSH, CDR2 LQKENI. CDR3 loop: CASSPPERSSGNTIYF. DNA for the CDR3: TGTGCCAGCTCACCACCGGAGAGATCCTCTGGAAACACCATATATTTT.

In regard to this clone: The sample holds other DNA sequences that translate to the same CDR3. The chain links TRBV9 to TRBJ2-3, with D perhaps TRBD1 (5 bases). Germline CDR1 SGDLS, CDR2 YYNGEE. This CDR3 contains 15 residues. Trimming cost V 0 bases and J 2 bases, with 10 bases left between them. The CDR3 region has the DNA TGTGCCAGCAGCGTAGCTGGGGCTTCCACAGATACGCAGTATTTT. Amino acids: CASSVAGASTDTQYF. Full variable domain (remainder filled in from reference TRBV9 and TRBJ2-3): DSGVTQTPKHLITATGQRVTLRCSPRSGDLSVYWYQQSLDQGLQFLIQYYNGEERAKGNILERFSAQQFPDLHSELNLSSLELGDSALYFCASSVAGASTDTQYFGPGTRLTVL.

The sample holds a few counts of this clone. This chain connects TRBV25-1 to TRBJ1-6; no definite D call. V was trimmed by 7 bases and J by 3 bases, leaving 10 bases between them. The CDR3 spans 14 residues. CDR1 is MGHDK, CDR2 SYGVNS, per germline. The CDR3 spells CASTEASYNSPLHF. For the CDR3, the DNA is TGTGCCAGCACAGAGGCCAGCTATAATTCACCCCTCCACTTT.

This sequence joins TRBV19 and TRBJ1-2, with 7 bases matching TRBD1. Germline CDR1 reads LNHDA; CDR2 reads SQIVND (reference sequence). V lost 7 bases and J lost 2; bases outside the gene matches: 7. The length of the CDR3 is 14 residues. Written as DNA, the CDR3 is TGTGCCAGTACTACCGGGACAGACAACTATGGCTACACCTTC. Its protein product is CASTTGTDNYGYTF.

The chain uses TRBV28 and TRBJ2-7, with 8 bases lining up with TRBD2. This CDR3 has 14 residues. Germline V gene data show CDR1 as MDHEN and CDR2 as SYDVKM. After removal of 7 bases from V and 2 bases from J, the junction contained 7 bases not matched to a gene. The CDR3 protein is CASKRAGAAYEQYF. CDR3 in DNA: TGTGCCAGCAAGAGAGCGGGGGCAGCCTACGAGCAGTACTTC.

This clone has just a few counts. Other DNA sequences in this sample translate to the same CDR3. This chain uses TRBV27 with TRBJ1-5, with unresolved D. CDR1 is MNHEY, CDR2 SMNVEV, per germline (reference sequence). The CDR3 has 13 residues. V was cut by 2 bases and J by 2 bases, with 4 bases left in between. CDR3 sequence reads: CASSLIGNQPQHF. The CDR3 DNA reads TGTGCCAGCAGTTTAATCGGCAATCAGCCCCAGCATTTT.

The rearrangement uses TRBV7-9 and TRBJ2-7; 10 nucleotides agree with TRBD2. The CDR3 loop spans 15 amino acids. CDR1 is SEHNR, CDR2 FQNEAQ, per germline (reference sequence). V dropped 4 bases and J dropped 0; count of bases not matched to a gene: 3. The CDR3 DNA reads TGTGCCAGCAGCTCCTGGACTAGCGGCTCCTACGAGCAGTACTTC. Translated, it gives CASSSWTSGSYEQYF.

The chain combines TRBV7-3 with TRBJ2-7, with D maybe TRBD1 (5 bases). The germline CDR1 and CDR2 sequences are SGHTA and FQGTGA. The CDR3 runs 14 residues. Between the trimmed V and J ends, which lost 5 bases and 1 base, there was a span of 12 bases. CDR3 protein: CASSPQGASYEQYF. CDR3 sequence (DNA): TGTGCCAGCAGCCCCCAGGGCGCTTCCTACGAGCAGTACTTC.

The J gene is TRBJ1-1, the V gene TRBV7-9; 7 bases line up with TRBD1. The germline V gene encodes CDR1 SEHNR and CDR2 FQNEAQ (reference sequence). V shed 0 bases, J shed 7 bases, and the junction held 5 bases outside the gene matches. CDR3 length equals 14 residues. CDR3 coding DNA: TGTGCCAGCAGCTTAGCACCCGGGGACAGTGAAGCTTTCTTT. Its protein is CASSLAPGDSEAFF.

This clone has only a few counts. The rearrangement uses TRBV23-1 and TRBJ1-1, with D perhaps TRBD1 (5 bases). TRBV23-1 is recorded as an ORF, its role being uncertain. This CDR3 has 14 amino acids. V was clipped by 2 bases and J by 1 base, with 8 bases between them. As DNA, the CDR3 is TGCGCCAGCAGTCAACCCCAGGGGAACACTGAAGCTTTCTTT. The encoded protein is CASSQPQGNTEAFF.

This clone came up many times. This chain links TRBV10-3 with TRBJ1-2, with D tentatively TRBD1 (6 bases). Trimming shortened V by 2 bases and J by 1 base, and 8 bases separated the two germline ends. The CDR3 sequence is 14 residues long. Germline CDR1 and CDR2: ENHRY and SYGVKD. CDR3 sequence (DNA): TGTGCCATCAGTGAGATCAGGGGTAACTATGGCTACACCTTC. It is translated as CAISEIRGNYGYTF.

The chain uses TRBV6-2 or TRBV6-3 and TRBJ2-7, with 7 bases fitting TRBD2. Germline V gene lookup returns CDR1 MNHEY and CDR2 SVGEGT. V trimming: 0 bases; J trimming: 2 bases; junction bases outside the gene matches: 4. There are 15 residues in the CDR3. CDR3 loop: CASSYSGGRAYEQYF. For the CDR3, the DNA is TGTGCCAGCAGTTACTCTGGCGGGAGAGCCTACGAGCAGTACTTC.

The chain joins TRBV28 to TRBJ1-1, with TRBD1 identical over 7 bases. Germline loops: CDR1 MDHEN, CDR2 SYDVKM. This CDR3 is built from 14 residues. The junction had 4 bases not matched to a gene; V was cut back by 6 bases and J by 0 bases. The CDR3 sequence is CASRKGAVNTEAFF. The CDR3 DNA sequence: TGTGCCAGCAGGAAGGGGGCGGTGAACACTGAAGCTTTCTTT. Variable domain in full (rest from reference TRBV28 and TRBJ1-1): DVKVTQSSRYLVKRTGEKVFLECVQDMDHENMFWYRQDPGLGLRLIYFSYDVKMKEKGDIPEGYSVSREKKERFSLILESASTNQTSMYLCASRKGAVNTEAFFGQGTRLTVV.

The V call is TRBV24-1, the J call TRBJ2-2; D perhaps matches TRBD1 (6 bases). Germline CDR1 KGHDR, CDR2 SFDVKD. V gave up 10 bases and J gave up 2 bases, with 7 bases separating them. The CDR3 runs 12 residues. CDR3 nucleotides: TGTGCCACGGGACAAAACACCGGGGAGCTGTTTTTT. Encoded protein: CATGQNTGELFF.